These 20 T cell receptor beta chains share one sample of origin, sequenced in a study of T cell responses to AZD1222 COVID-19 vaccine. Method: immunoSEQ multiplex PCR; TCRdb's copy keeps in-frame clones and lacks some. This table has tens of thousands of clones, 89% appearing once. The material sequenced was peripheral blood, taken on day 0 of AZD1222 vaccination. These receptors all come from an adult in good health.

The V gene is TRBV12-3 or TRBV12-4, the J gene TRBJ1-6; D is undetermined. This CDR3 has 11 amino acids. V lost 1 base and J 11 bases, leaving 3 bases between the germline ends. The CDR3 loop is CASSLGAPLHF. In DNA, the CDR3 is TGTGCCAGCAGTTTAGGGGCACCCCTCCACTTT.

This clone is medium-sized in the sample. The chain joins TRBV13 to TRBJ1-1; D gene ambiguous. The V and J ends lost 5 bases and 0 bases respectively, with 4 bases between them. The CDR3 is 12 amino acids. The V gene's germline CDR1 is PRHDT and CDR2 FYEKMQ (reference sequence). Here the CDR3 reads CASSGMNTEAFF. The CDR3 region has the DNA TGTGCCAGCAGCGGAATGAACACTGAAGCTTTCTTT.

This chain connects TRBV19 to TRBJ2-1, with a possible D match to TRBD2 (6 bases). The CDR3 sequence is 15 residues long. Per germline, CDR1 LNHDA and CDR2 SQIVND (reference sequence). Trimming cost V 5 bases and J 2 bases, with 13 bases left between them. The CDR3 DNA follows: TGTGCCAGTAGTCCCAGCGCGGGGACCTACAATGAGCAGTTCTTC. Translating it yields CASSPSAGTYNEQFF.

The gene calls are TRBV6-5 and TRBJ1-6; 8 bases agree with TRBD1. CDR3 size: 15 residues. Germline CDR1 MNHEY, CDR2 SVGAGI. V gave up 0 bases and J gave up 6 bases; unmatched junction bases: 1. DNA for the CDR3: TGTGCCAGCAGTTACTCGGGACAGGTTAATTCACCCCTCCACTTT. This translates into CASSYSGQVNSPLHF.

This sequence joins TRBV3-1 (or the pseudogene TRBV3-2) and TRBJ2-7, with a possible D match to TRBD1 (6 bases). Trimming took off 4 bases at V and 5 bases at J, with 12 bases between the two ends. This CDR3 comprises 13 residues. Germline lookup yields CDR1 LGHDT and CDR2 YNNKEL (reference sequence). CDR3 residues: CASSLQGVDEQYF. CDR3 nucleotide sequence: TGTGCCAGCAGCCTACAGGGTGTCGACGAGCAGTACTTC.

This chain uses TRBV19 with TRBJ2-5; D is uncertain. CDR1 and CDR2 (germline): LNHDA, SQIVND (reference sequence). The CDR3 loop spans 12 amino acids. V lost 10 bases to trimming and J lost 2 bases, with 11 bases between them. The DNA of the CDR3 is TGTGCCATTCAGACTGTACAAGAGACCCAGTACTTC. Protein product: CAIQTVQETQYF.

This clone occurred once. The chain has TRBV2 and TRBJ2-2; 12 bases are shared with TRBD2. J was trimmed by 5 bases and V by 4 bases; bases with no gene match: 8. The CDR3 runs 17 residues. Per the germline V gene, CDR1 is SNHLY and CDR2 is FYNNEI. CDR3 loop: CASSGPSGGARTGELFF. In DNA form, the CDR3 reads TGTGCCAGCAGTGGTCCTAGCGGGGGGGCGAGGACCGGGGAGCTGTTTTTT.

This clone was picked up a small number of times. The CDR3 spells CASKLTGGESQPQHF. CDR3 DNA: TGTGCCAGCAAATTGACAGGGGGCGAGAGTCAGCCCCAGCATTTT. The chain recombines TRBV27 with TRBJ1-5; 10 nucleotides agree with TRBD1. Germline lookup yields CDR1 MNHEY and CDR2 SMNVEV (reference sequence). The trim removed 7 bases at V and 6 bases at J, leaving 9 bases unmatched. The CDR3 contains 15 residues.

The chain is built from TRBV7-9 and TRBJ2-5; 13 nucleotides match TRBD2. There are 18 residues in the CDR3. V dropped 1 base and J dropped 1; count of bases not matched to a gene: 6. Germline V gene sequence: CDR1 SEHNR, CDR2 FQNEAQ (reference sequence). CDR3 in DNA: TGTGCCAGCAGCTTAGGACTAGCGGGAGGCCCTTCCCAAGAGACCCAGTACTTC. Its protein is CASSLGLAGGPSQETQYF.

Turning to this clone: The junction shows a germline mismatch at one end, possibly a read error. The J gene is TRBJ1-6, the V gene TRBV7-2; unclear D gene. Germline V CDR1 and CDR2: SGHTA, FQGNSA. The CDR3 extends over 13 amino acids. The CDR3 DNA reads TGTGCCACCAGCGAGGGAGGACGGTCACCCCTCCACTTT. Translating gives CATSEGGRSPLHF.

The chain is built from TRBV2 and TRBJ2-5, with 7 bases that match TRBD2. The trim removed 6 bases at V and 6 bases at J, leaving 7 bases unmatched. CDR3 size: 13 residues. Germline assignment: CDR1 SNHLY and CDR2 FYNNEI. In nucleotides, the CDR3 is TGTGCCAGCAGCGTGGGGAGGGGAAAGACCCAGTACTTC. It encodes CASSVGRGKTQYF.

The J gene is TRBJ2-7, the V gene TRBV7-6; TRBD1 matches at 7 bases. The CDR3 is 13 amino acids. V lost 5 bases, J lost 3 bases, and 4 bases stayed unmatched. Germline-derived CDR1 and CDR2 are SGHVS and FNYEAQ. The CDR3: CASSQGQDYEQYF. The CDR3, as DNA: TGTGCCAGCAGCCAAGGACAGGACTACGAGCAGTACTTC. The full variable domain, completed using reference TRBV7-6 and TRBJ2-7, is GAGVSQSPRYKVTKRGQDVALRCDPISGHVSLYWYRQALGQGPEFLTYFNYEAQQDKSGLPNDRFSAERPEGSISTLTIQRTEQRDSAMYRCASSQGQDYEQYFGPGTRLTVT.

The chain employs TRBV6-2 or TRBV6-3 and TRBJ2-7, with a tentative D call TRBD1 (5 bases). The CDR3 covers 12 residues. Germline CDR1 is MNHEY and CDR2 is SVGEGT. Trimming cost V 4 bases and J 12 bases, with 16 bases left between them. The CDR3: CASSSTVGPRYF. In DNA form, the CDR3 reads TGTGCCAGCAGTTCAACTGTGGGGCCTCGGTACTTC.

The CDR3 loop is CATSDRENFYNEQFF. DNA of the CDR3: TGTGCCACCAGTGATCGTGAGAATTTTTACAATGAGCAGTTCTTC. The genes are TRBV24-1 and TRBJ2-1; D remains unclear. The germline V gene encodes CDR1 KGHDR and CDR2 SFDVKD. The V and J ends lost 3 bases and 4 bases respectively, with 12 bases between them. The CDR3 contains 15 residues.

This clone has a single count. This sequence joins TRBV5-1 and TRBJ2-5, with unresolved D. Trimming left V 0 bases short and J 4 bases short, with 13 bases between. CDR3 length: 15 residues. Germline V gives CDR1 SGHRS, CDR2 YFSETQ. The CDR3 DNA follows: TGCGCCAGCAGCTTGGGGACCTTTGAAGGAGAGACCCAGTACTTC. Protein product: CASSLGTFEGETQYF.

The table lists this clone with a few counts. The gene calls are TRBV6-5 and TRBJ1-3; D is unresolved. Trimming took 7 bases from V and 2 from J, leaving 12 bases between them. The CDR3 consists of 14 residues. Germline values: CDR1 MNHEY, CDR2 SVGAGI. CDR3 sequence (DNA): TGTGCCAGCACCATGGGCGGGGCTGGAAACACCATATATTTT. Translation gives CASTMGGAGNTIYF.

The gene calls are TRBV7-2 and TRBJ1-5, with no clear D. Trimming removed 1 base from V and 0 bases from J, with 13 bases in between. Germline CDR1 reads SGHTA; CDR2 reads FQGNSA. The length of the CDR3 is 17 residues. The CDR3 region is CASSLVGGSGSNQPQHF. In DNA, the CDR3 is TGTGCCAGCAGCTTAGTCGGAGGGAGCGGTAGCAATCAGCCCCAGCATTTT.

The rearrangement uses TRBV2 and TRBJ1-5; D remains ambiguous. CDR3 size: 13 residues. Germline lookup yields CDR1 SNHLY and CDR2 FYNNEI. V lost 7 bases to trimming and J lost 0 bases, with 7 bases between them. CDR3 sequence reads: CASNTVSNQPQHF. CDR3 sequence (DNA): TGTGCCAGCAACACAGTTAGCAATCAGCCCCAGCATTTT.

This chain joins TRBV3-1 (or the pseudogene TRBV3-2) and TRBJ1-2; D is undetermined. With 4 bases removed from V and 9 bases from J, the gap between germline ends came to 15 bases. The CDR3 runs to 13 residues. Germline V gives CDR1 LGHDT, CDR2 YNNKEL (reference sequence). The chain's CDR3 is CASSPGSPRRYTF. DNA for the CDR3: TGTGCCAGCAGCCCCGGGAGCCCCAGGCGCTACACCTTC.

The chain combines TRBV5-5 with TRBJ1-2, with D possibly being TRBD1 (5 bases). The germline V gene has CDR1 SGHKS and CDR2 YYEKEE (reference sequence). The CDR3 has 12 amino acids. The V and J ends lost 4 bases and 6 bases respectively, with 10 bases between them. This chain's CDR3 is CASSGDHNGYTF. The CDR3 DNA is TGTGCCAGCAGCGGGGACCACAATGGCTACACCTTC.